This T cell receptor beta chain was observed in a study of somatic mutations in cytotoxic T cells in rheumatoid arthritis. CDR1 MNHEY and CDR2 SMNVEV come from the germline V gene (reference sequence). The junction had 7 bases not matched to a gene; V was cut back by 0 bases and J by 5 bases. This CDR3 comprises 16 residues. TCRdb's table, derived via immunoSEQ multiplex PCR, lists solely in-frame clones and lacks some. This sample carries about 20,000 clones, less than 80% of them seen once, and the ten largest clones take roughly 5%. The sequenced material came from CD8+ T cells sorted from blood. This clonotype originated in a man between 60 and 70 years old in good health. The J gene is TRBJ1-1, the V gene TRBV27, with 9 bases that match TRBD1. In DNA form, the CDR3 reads TGTGCCAGCAGTTTATCTTCGACAGGGGGGAGTACTGAAGCTTTCTTT. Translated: CASSLSSTGGSTEAFF.